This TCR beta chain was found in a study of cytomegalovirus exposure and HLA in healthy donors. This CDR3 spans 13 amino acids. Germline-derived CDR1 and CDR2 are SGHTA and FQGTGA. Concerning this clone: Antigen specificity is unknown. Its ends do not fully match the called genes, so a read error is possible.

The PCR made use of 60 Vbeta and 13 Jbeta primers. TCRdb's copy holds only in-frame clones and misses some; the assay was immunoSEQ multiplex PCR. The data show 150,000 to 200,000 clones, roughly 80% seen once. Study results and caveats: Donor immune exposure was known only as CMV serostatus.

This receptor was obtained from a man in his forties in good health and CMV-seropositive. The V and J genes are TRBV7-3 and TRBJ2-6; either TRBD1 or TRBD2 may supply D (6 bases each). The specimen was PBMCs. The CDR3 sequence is CARRGGGANVLTF. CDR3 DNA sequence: TGTGCCCGCAGGGGAGGTGGGGCCAACGTCCTGACTTTC.